This note documents a single T cell receptor (beta chain) sequence. What it binds is unknown. It was with 60 Vbeta and 13 Jbeta primers that the PCR ran. Assay: immunoSEQ multiplex PCR; the TCRdb copy retains only in-frame clones and omits some. In all, the sample yields some 72,000 clones. The entry originates in a study of cytomegalovirus exposure and HLA in healthy donors. The study, taken as a whole, reports: Accurate predictions that matched the HLA-A and HLA-B alleles of most subjects were reportedly made from TCR beta sequences.

The length of the CDR3 is 14 residues. Germline values: CDR1 GTSNPN, CDR2 SVGIG (reference sequence). Trimming cost V 2 bases and J 0 bases; bases outside gene matches: 2. The sequencing input was PBMCs. The chain couples TRBV30 to TRBJ2-3; 7 bases are shared with TRBD2. The receptor's source is a man between 40 and 49 years old in good health and CMV-seronegative. In DNA form, the CDR3 reads TGTGCCTGGAGTCGTAGCGGGAGCACAGATACGCAGTATTTT. Translated, it gives CAWSRSGSTDTQYF.